This T cell receptor (beta chain) was captured in a study of T cells in women clearing cervical HPV infection. Study-wide background: With HLA typing for only a few women, HLA confounding remains possible. Study-level findings and limits: T-cell numbers per sample were unknown and may explain richness differences. TRBV6-7 abundance was lower in cases than controls (0.11% versus 0.16%).

As regards this clone: What it binds is unknown. The read stops 3 residues short of the end of the CDR3; the missing end is completed from the germline J gene.

Between the trimmed V and J ends, which lost 0 bases and 5 bases, there was a span of 10 bases. Germline V lookup: CDR1 LNHNV, CDR2 YYDKDF (reference sequence). The CDR3 totals 14 residues. Only in-frame clones appear in the TCRdb table, and some are missing; sequencing was by immunoSEQ multiplex PCR. In all, the sample yields roughly 42,000 clones. The receptor comes from a woman aged 18 to 69 with a cervical HPV16 infection that either progressed to CIN3+ or cleared (not recorded which). The rearrangement links TRBV15 to TRBJ2-5; D possibly corresponds to TRBD2 (6 bases). The source material was blood buffy coat. The DNA read from the CDR3 is TGTGCCACCAGCAGAGATGGAGGGGCCGAGACC. Its translation: CATSRDGGAET. The entire CDR3 protein is CATSRDGGAETQYF.